This TCR beta chain was sequenced for a study of glioma-infiltrating T cells. Study-wide results and caveats: Non-neoplastic patients had below-expected tissue-blood divergence, while all gliomas exceeded expectation.

The CDR3 is 15 amino acids. Trimming removed 6 bases from V and 2 bases from J; junction bases left unmatched: 12. CDR1 is DFQATT and CDR2 is SNEGSKA in the germline V gene (reference sequence). Using RNA template, CDR3s of TCR alpha and beta were amplified with iRepertoire arm-PCR. One entry per CDR3 protein, called by TCRdb with MiXCR from the multiplex PCR reads. The sample consists of roughly 200,000 distinct CDR3 sequences, about 32% of them appearing once. This clonotype was observed once. Its antigen is not known. What was sequenced was glioma tissue, nonneoplastic brain tissue, or PBMCs (not recorded which). The sequence was obtained from a human donor with low-grade glioma or glioblastoma, undergoing nonglioma brain surgery, or in good health (not recorded which). This chain joins TRBV20-1 and TRBJ2-7; 8 bases agree with TRBD1. The CDR3 region has the DNA TGCAGTGCCCAACTCCCGGGACAGGAGCCCTACGAGCAGTACTTC. This translates into CSAQLPGQEPYEQYF.